This TCR beta chain was recovered during a study of blood T cell repertoires in COVID-19. Generated by immunoSEQ multiplex PCR, the TCRdb table keeps only in-frame clones and is missing some. The sample lists some 250,000 clones, around 85% seen once, with 7.5% to 9% in the top ten. V trimming: 5 bases; J trimming: 5 bases; junction bases outside the gene matches: 8. CDR3 length: 15 amino acids. Per the germline V gene, CDR1 is SGHTA and CDR2 is FQGNSA. This clonotype was sampled from a woman of 80 years or more with acute or convalescent COVID-19. The source material was peripheral blood. The rearrangement links TRBV7-2 to TRBJ2-3; TRBD2 agrees at 9 bases. CDR3 loop: CASSPRSGGRDTQYF. CDR3 DNA: TGTGCCAGCAGCCCCCGTAGCGGGGGTAGAGATACGCAGTATTTT.